These 24 T cell receptor beta chains share one sample of origin, sequenced in a study of cytomegalovirus exposure and HLA in healthy donors. The PCR contained 60 Vbeta and 13 Jbeta primers. Clones were read by immunoSEQ multiplex PCR, and TCRdb kept only the in-frame ones, dropping some. The sample table includes approximately 130,000 clones. Sequenced sample: PBMCs. The receptors were gathered from a woman aged 60-75 years in good health and CMV-seronegative.

The CDR3 nucleotides read TGTGCCAGCAGTCCGGGGTCTATGAACACTGAAGCTTTCTTT. Its translation is CASSPGSMNTEAFF. This rearrangement joins TRBV28 to TRBJ1-1; D gene ambiguous. The CDR3 length is 14 residues. Germline V gene sequence: CDR1 MDHEN, CDR2 SYDVKM. V was shortened by 5 bases and J by 0 bases, with 10 bases between the two germline ends. The variable domain in full, completed from reference TRBV28 and TRBJ1-1, reads DVKVTQSSRYLVKRTGEKVFLECVQDMDHENMFWYRQDPGLGLRLIYFSYDVKMKEKGDIPEGYSVSREKKERFSLILESASTNQTSMYLCASSPGSMNTEAFFGQGTRLTVV.

The chain employs TRBV10-3 and TRBJ1-6; 9 bases fit TRBD1. V gave up 8 bases and J gave up 10 bases; unmatched junction bases: 3. The CDR3 consists of 12 residues. Germline CDR1 is ENHRY and CDR2 is SYGVKD. The chain's CDR3 is CAIGQGSSPLHF. As DNA, the CDR3 is TGTGCCATCGGACAGGGGAGCTCACCCCTCCACTTT.

The rearrangement joins TRBV19 to TRBJ2-7, with D perhaps matching TRBD2 (5 bases). Trimming removed 3 bases at V and 2 bases at J, with 8 bases between. CDR3 size: 13 residues. The germline CDR1 and CDR2 sequences are LNHDA and SQIVND (reference sequence). The CDR3 is CASSISGTYEQYF. The CDR3 region has the DNA TGTGCCAGTAGTATCAGCGGAACCTACGAGCAGTACTTC.

About this clone: Different DNA sequences within this sample yield the same CDR3. V usage is TRBV18 and J usage is TRBJ1-3, with 9 bases identical to TRBD1. V shed 0 bases and J 1 base; nucleotides not matched to a gene: 1. This CDR3 region has 16 residues. Germline CDR1 KGHSH, CDR2 LQKENI. CDR3: CASSPPGTGSGNTIYF. Here the CDR3 DNA reads TGTGCCAGCTCACCACCGGGGACAGGGTCTGGAAACACCATATATTTT.

The rearrangement links TRBV10-3 to TRBJ2-3; 13 nucleotides agree with TRBD2. After removal of 3 bases from V and 8 bases from J, the junction contained 11 bases not matched to a gene. Germline CDR1 ENHRY, CDR2 SYGVKD. The length of the CDR3 is 17 residues. The CDR3 is CAISDYGTSGVVGTQYF. CDR3 DNA: TGTGCCATCAGTGACTACGGGACTAGCGGGGTGGTGGGTACGCAGTATTTT.

The chain employs TRBV29-1 and TRBJ1-1; the match to TRBD1 covers 8 bases. V shed 3 bases and J 1 base; nucleotides not matched to a gene: 1. Germline lookup yields CDR1 SQVTM and CDR2 ANQGSEA. This CDR3 has 13 residues. CDR3 residues: CSVEGQENTEAFF. The CDR3 DNA reads TGCAGCGTTGAGGGACAGGAGAACACTGAAGCTTTCTTT.

The chain has TRBV27 and TRBJ1-2, with 7 bases matching TRBD1. The trim removed 3 bases at V and 7 bases at J, leaving 8 bases unmatched. Germline V lookup: CDR1 MNHEY, CDR2 SMNVEV (reference sequence). The CDR3 contains 14 residues. The CDR3 nucleotides are TGTGCCAGCAGTTTCAGGGACAGCTCCCTTGGCTACACCTTC. Translating it yields CASSFRDSSLGYTF.

CDR3 residues: CASRRTGTAEAFF. The CDR3 nucleotides are TGTGCCAGCAGAAGGACAGGGACGGCTGAAGCTTTCTTT. V gene TRBV27 combines with J gene TRBJ1-1, with TRBD1 matching over 8 bases. This CDR3 has 13 amino acids. The V gene end was trimmed by 6 bases and the J gene end by 6 bases; junction bases not matched to a gene: 6. Germline V gene sequence: CDR1 MNHEY, CDR2 SMNVEV (reference sequence).

The chain carries TRBV19 and TRBJ2-7; 10 positions agree with TRBD1. The V segment lost 6 bases and the J segment 7 bases; nucleotides outside the gene matches: 15. Germline V gene sequence: CDR1 LNHDA, CDR2 SQIVND (reference sequence). CDR3 length: 16 amino acids. Here the CDR3 reads CASRAPDRGAMGEQYF. The CDR3 DNA reads as TGTGCCAGTAGAGCCCCGGACAGGGGGGCCATGGGGGAGCAGTACTTC. Full variable domain (remainder filled in from reference TRBV19 and TRBJ2-7): DGGITQSPKYLFRKEGQNVTLSCEQNLNHDAMYWYRQDPGQGLRLIYYSQIVNDFQKGDIAEGYSVSREKKESFPLTVTSAQKNPTAFYLCASRAPDRGAMGEQYFGPGTRLTVT.

The V and J genes are TRBV5-1 and TRBJ2-5, with a weak D call TRBD2 (5 bases). This CDR3 has 13 residues. Germline V CDR1 and CDR2: SGHRS, YFSETQ. The germline V and J ends were trimmed by 5 bases and 3 bases, with 11 bases remaining between them. CDR3 DNA sequence: TGCGCCAGCAGGAGCGGTCCGGAAGAGACCCAGTACTTC. This translates into CASRSGPEETQYF.

This chain links TRBV9 with TRBJ1-3; D remains ambiguous. The V gene lost 0 bases and the J gene lost 0 bases, with 13 bases spanning the gap. This CDR3 contains 17 residues. Germline-derived CDR1 and CDR2 are SGDLS and YYNGEE. CDR3 sequence (DNA): TGTGCCAGCAGCGTAGCTAACGGGGTAGGCTCTGGAAACACCATATATTTT. Translation gives CASSVANGVGSGNTIYF.

The genes are TRBV29-1 and TRBJ1-1, with 10 positions matching TRBD1. The CDR3 runs 13 residues. Looked up from germline, CDR1 is SQVTM and CDR2 is ANQGSEA. Trimming cost V 7 bases and J 6 bases; bases outside gene matches: 8. CDR3 residues: CSAPTGGASEAFF. The CDR3 DNA reads TGCAGCGCCCCGACAGGGGGCGCCTCTGAAGCTTTCTTT.

The V and J genes are TRBV7-2 and TRBJ2-1; weak D call: TRBD2 (5 bases). Trimming took off 2 bases at V and 12 bases at J, with 11 bases between the two ends. The CDR3 covers 12 residues. Germline V gives CDR1 SGHTA, CDR2 FQGNSA. The CDR3 protein is CASSLQRERQFF. CDR3 DNA sequence: TGTGCCAGCAGCTTACAAAGGGAGCGGCAGTTCTTC.

The chain carries TRBV5-1 and TRBJ2-3; 8 nucleotides align to TRBD1. The junction had 7 bases not matched to a gene; V was cut back by 4 bases and J by 3 bases. This CDR3 has 15 amino acids. Looked up from germline, CDR1 is SGHRS and CDR2 is YFSETQ. In DNA, the CDR3 is TGCGCCAGCAGCCCCAGGGGGCTGGGGACAGATACGCAGTATTTT. As protein: CASSPRGLGTDTQYF.

The CDR3 loop reads CASSRLAETYEQYF. Written as DNA, the CDR3 is TGTGCCAGCAGCCGACTAGCGGAAACCTACGAGCAGTACTTC. This rearrangement joins TRBV7-6 to TRBJ2-7; TRBD2 matches at 9 bases. The trim removed 5 bases at V and 2 bases at J, leaving 4 bases unmatched. The CDR3 consists of 14 residues. Per germline, CDR1 SGHVS and CDR2 FNYEAQ.

The V and J genes are TRBV15 and TRBJ2-5; D unclear. The J call may be mistaken, given a closer DNA end match to TRBJ2-7. Germline V gives CDR1 LNHNV, CDR2 YYDKDF (reference sequence). This CDR3 is built from 17 residues. The CDR3 DNA follows: TGTGCCACCAGCAGAGAAACTCCAATCGCGGCCTCCTACGAGCAGTACTTC. It is translated as CATSRETPIAASYEQYF.

The chain carries TRBV27 and TRBJ2-3, with TRBD1 as a possible D gene (5 bases). This CDR3 comprises 14 residues. Trimming took 7 bases from V and 4 from J, leaving 15 bases between them. Germline V gives CDR1 MNHEY, CDR2 SMNVEV (reference sequence). For the CDR3, the DNA is TGTGCCAGCATCTCCAGGGATTTCCCAGATACGCAGTATTTT. As protein: CASISRDFPDTQYF.

This chain links TRBV5-3 with TRBJ1-6; 7 bases align to TRBD1. TRBV5-3 is an open reading frame, and its role is uncertain. The CDR3 loop spans 17 amino acids. With V trimmed by 4 bases and J by 5 bases, 12 bases remained unmatched. For the CDR3, the DNA is TGTGCCAGAAGCCCCCCTTGTTTCGGGACAGATAATTCACCCCTCCACTTT. Encoded protein: CARSPPCFGTDNSPLHF.

The chain links TRBV5-4 to TRBJ2-7; 7 positions match TRBD1. CDR3 length: 13 amino acids. The trim removed 4 bases at V and 3 bases at J, leaving 4 bases unmatched. CDR1 and CDR2 from the germline V gene are SGHNT and YYREEE (reference sequence). CDR3 nucleotides: TGTGCCAGCAGCAGGCAGGGGGTCTACGAGCAGTACTTC. Protein sequence: CASSRQGVYEQYF.

The chain joins TRBV6-6 to TRBJ2-1; D is unclear. This CDR3 region has 13 residues. Trimming stripped 5 bases from V and 5 bases from J, with 10 bases between. Germline V lookup: CDR1 MNHNY, CDR2 SVGAGI (reference sequence). The CDR3 bases are TGTGCCAGCAGTACCCCCACACACAATGAGCAGTTCTTC. This encodes CASSTPTHNEQFF.

This sequence joins TRBV28 and TRBJ2-5, with TRBD1 matching 8 bases. Gene TRBJ2-7 matches the end of the DNA better, so the J call may be wrong. The CDR3 spans 14 residues. Germline values: CDR1 MDHEN, CDR2 SYDVKM. The CDR3 DNA is TGTGCCAGCAGCCCAGGGACAGGCGACTACGAGCAGTACTTC. Translated: CASSPGTGDYEQYF.

The genes are TRBV5-1 and TRBJ1-2; D perhaps matches TRBD1 (5 bases). The CDR3 spans 13 residues. CDR1 and CDR2 (germline): SGHRS, YFSETQ. The V and J ends lost 4 bases and 4 bases respectively, with 11 bases between them. In DNA, the CDR3 is TGCGCCAGCAGCCCCGTCGACAGCTATGGCTACACCTTC. This codes for CASSPVDSYGYTF.

Of note for this clone: One end of the junction varies from germline; a read error may be responsible. The CDR3 nucleotides read TGTGCCAGCAACGTAGAAGGGGTACAAGAGACCCAGTACTTC. Encoded protein: CASNVEGVQETQYF. The chain combines TRBV9 with TRBJ2-5; possible D gene TRBD1, 5 bases. The germline V gene has CDR1 SGDLS and CDR2 YYNGEE. The CDR3 has 14 amino acids.

The chain is built from TRBV7-9 and TRBJ1-4; D is uncertain. This CDR3 has 11 residues. Per germline, CDR1 SEHNR and CDR2 FQNEAQ (reference sequence). V was clipped by 8 bases and J by 4 bases, with 5 bases between them. CDR3 DNA: TGTGCCAGCGGAGTTAATGAAAAACTGTTTTTT. Protein sequence: CASGVNEKLFF.